This TCR beta chain was identified during a study of glioma-infiltrating T cells after dendritic cell vaccination. Across the whole study: Three intradermal dendritic cell vaccine injections were given every two weeks.

The study, taken as a whole, reports: Only a small number of patients had complete blood and tumor samples.

Primers: 60 V beta forward and 13 J beta reverse. The assay was immunoSEQ multiplex PCR, and TCRdb's table has in-frame clones only and misses some. This table holds 65,000 or so clones, more than 75% found once. CDR3 length: 15 amino acids. Germline assignment: CDR1 SGHNT and CDR2 YYREEE (reference sequence). V gave up 2 bases and J gave up 7 bases; unmatched junction bases: 9. Time point here: after dendritic cell vaccination, including at tumor progression/relapse. Blood PBMC samples: pre-vaccination, two weeks post third vaccination, and at tumor progression. Points on this clone: The antigen remains undetermined.

The receptor was isolated from a human donor with glioblastoma. This chain connects TRBV5-4 to TRBJ2-1; 7 bases align to TRBD2. Here the sequenced sample was blood, taken after dendritic cell vaccination. In DNA form, the CDR3 reads TGTGCCAGCAGCTTAATCGGGACTAATCGGAATGAGCAGTTCTTC. Its translation: CASSLIGTNRNEQFF.